These 18 T cell receptor beta chains came from one sample sequenced in a study of molecular identifiers for immune sequencing clone quantification (dated by TCRdb to 2016 to 2018). To prepare the library, PCR was applied. Sequencing relied on a NextSeq 500. TCRdb reprocessed the public reads (quality trimming at Q25 with fastp, clone calling with MiXCR) and kept in-frame beta chains. Each CDR3 protein appears once, grouped with its most common genes and DNA. The table for this sample lists about 100,000 distinct CDR3 sequences; 30% to 45% of them were counted only once. The ten largest clones take up 9.7% of the sample. The sample comprised naive CD8+ T cells from blood, with Jurkat cell RNA spiked in. In light of the paper, this sample's cell subset or site label describes: FACS-sorted CD8+CD4-CCR7+CD45RA+ naive T cells. These receptor sequences come from a human donor in good health. Some libraries in this study had Jurkat cell RNA spiked in.

This clonotype was detected ten times or more. This chain connects TRBV12-3 or TRBV12-4 to TRBJ1-6, with no clear D. V was cut by 3 bases and J by 3 bases, with 15 bases left in between. The CDR3 has 17 amino acids. The CDR3 coding sequence is TGTGCCAGCAGTTTGGCTGACGGATTTATCTATAATTCACCCCTCCACTTT. Protein sequence: CASSLADGFIYNSPLHF.

This rearrangement joins TRBV27 to TRBJ2-1; D may be TRBD1 or TRBD2 (5 bases each). The CDR3 totals 16 residues. The germline CDR1 and CDR2 sequences are MNHEY and SMNVEV (reference sequence). Trimming stripped 3 bases from V and 2 bases from J, with 14 bases between. Here the CDR3 reads CASSLDPGAAYNEQFF. The DNA of the CDR3 is TGTGCCAGCAGTTTGGACCCCGGGGCTGCCTACAATGAGCAGTTCTTC.

Of note for this clonotype: A much bigger clone sits one base away, suggesting this may be a read error. The V and J genes are TRBV28 and TRBJ2-3, with a possible D match to TRBD1 (6 bases). Germline V gene sequence: CDR1 MDHEN, CDR2 SYDVKM. The CDR3 contains 15 residues. The CDR3 loop reads CASSRKGVPTDTLYF. In DNA form, the CDR3 reads TGTGCCAGCAGCCGGAAGGGGGTCCCCACAGATACGCTGTATTTT.

In the case of this clonotype: Given a much more abundant clone one base away, this may be a read error. The chain links TRBV6-5 to TRBJ2-3, with TRBD2 as a possible D gene (6 bases). V was trimmed by 5 bases and J by 4 bases, leaving 10 bases between them. Germline CDR1 MNHEY, CDR2 SVGAGI. This CDR3 comprises 13 residues. As DNA, the CDR3 is TGTGCCAGCAGTCCCCCGGGGGCAGATACGCAGTATTTT. It encodes CASSPPGADTQYF.

The chain employs TRBV21-1 and TRBJ1-5. TRBV21-1 is classified as a pseudogene. The CDR3 length is 13 residues. The CDR3 reads CASSKNAESAQHF. Written as DNA, the CDR3 is TGTGCCAGCAGCAAGAACGCGGAATCAGCCCAGCATTTT.

This clonotype was counted a few times. The chain links TRBV12-3 or TRBV12-4 to TRBJ2-5; 14 bases map to TRBD2. V gave up 3 bases and J gave up 4 bases; unmatched junction bases: 13. The CDR3 has 19 residues. The CDR3 region is CASSFPRLAGGPIPETQYF. The CDR3 bases are TGTGCCAGCAGTTTCCCCCGACTAGCGGGGGGGCCGATTCCAGAGACCCAGTACTTC.

V gene TRBV6-5 combines with J gene TRBJ1-6; tentatively, D is TRBD1 (5 bases). V gave up 6 bases and J gave up 10 bases, with 13 bases separating them. Germline V CDR1 and CDR2: MNHEY, SVGAGI. This CDR3 contains 13 residues. CDR3 bases: TGTGCCAGCAGCAAAGGGGCAGTCTCACCCCTCCACTTT. The encoded protein is CASSKGAVSPLHF.

The rearrangement links TRBV27 to TRBJ2-3; D unclear. The CDR3 totals 13 residues. V was pared by 1 base and J by 13 bases, with 15 bases between. The germline gives CDR1 MNHEY, CDR2 SMNVEV (reference sequence). The CDR3 DNA reads as TGTGCCAGCAGTTTATGGCCTCAGCGCCCAAAGTATTTT. Amino acid sequence: CASSLWPQRPKYF.

The chain carries TRBV12-3 or TRBV12-4 and TRBJ2-1; D possibly corresponds to TRBD1 (6 bases). Trimming pared 2 bases from V and 5 bases from J, leaving 13 bases between. CDR3 size: 15 residues. CDR3 loop: CASSLTGPSHNEQFF. The CDR3, as DNA: TGTGCCAGCAGTTTAACAGGGCCAAGCCACAATGAGCAGTTCTTC.

This chain uses TRBV2 with TRBJ2-7; D ambiguous. The V end was cut by 4 bases, the J end by 3 bases, with 10 bases between. The CDR3 runs to 13 residues. Germline values: CDR1 SNHLY, CDR2 FYNNEI. As DNA, the CDR3 is TGTGCCAGCAGTGCGGACGCCTTCTACGAGCAGTACTTC. It encodes CASSADAFYEQYF.

The chain links TRBV28 to TRBJ2-3, with TRBD2 identical over 15 bases. Unmatched junction bases numbered 7, after V lost 1 base and J lost 2 bases. This CDR3 region has 19 residues. In germline, CDR1 is MDHEN, CDR2 SYDVKM. The CDR3 sequence is CASSLFFGLAGGFTDTQYF. The CDR3 coding sequence is TGTGCCAGCAGTTTATTCTTCGGACTAGCGGGAGGGTTCACAGATACGCAGTATTTT.

CDR3 amino acids: CASSVAIGQGWTGELFF. The CDR3 DNA reads as TGTGCCAGCAGCGTAGCTATCGGACAGGGTTGGACCGGGGAGCTGTTTTTT. The chain recombines TRBV9 with TRBJ2-2; 8 bases match TRBD1. With V trimmed by 0 bases and J by 5 bases, 9 bases remained unmatched. In germline, CDR1 is SGDLS, CDR2 YYNGEE. The CDR3 contains 17 residues.

Many counts were recorded for this clonotype. The V call is TRBV29-1, the J call TRBJ2-7; D possibly corresponds to TRBD2 (6 bases). The CDR3 contains 12 residues. Germline CDR1 and CDR2: SQVTM and ANQGSEA. The V and J ends lost 6 bases and 6 bases respectively, with 15 bases between them. CDR3 sequence reads: CSVRGTPGEQYF. The CDR3 DNA follows: TGCAGCGTGCGGGGCACTCCGGGCGAGCAGTACTTC.

This chain joins TRBV2 and TRBJ2-1, with TRBD2 identical over 11 bases. The CDR3 loop spans 16 amino acids. CDR1 and CDR2 from the germline V gene are SNHLY and FYNNEI. The V segment lost 1 base and the J segment 5 bases; nucleotides outside the gene matches: 4. The CDR3 DNA reads TGTGCCAGCAGTGAAGGACTAGCGGGGTACAACAATGAGCAGTTCTTC. Its translation: CASSEGLAGYNNEQFF.

The chain uses TRBV28 and TRBJ2-4; 8 bases line up with TRBD2. This CDR3 contains 16 residues. Germline CDR1 is MDHEN and CDR2 is SYDVKM. V shed 1 base and J 2 bases; nucleotides not matched to a gene: 4. This chain's CDR3 is CASSLSERETKNIQYF. In nucleotides, the CDR3 is TGTGCCAGCAGTTTATCCGAGCGGGAGACCAAAAACATTCAGTACTTC.

Worth noting for this clonotype: One base away lies a much larger clone, so this may be a sequencing read error. The chain combines TRBV19 with TRBJ1-1; perhaps TRBD1 as D (5 bases). Germline-derived CDR1 and CDR2 are LNHDA and SQIVND (reference sequence). The CDR3 is made up of 14 amino acids. This CDR3 reads CATPRAGRITEALF. CDR3 coding DNA: TGTGCCACTCCCCGGGCAGGGAGGATCACTGAAGCTCTCTTT.

The table lists this clonotype with a few counts. The chain employs TRBV5-5 and TRBJ2-2; 11 bases align to TRBD1. The V segment lost 1 base and the J segment 7 bases; nucleotides outside the gene matches: 12. There are 18 residues in the CDR3. The germline V gene encodes CDR1 SGHKS and CDR2 YYEKEE (reference sequence). The CDR3, as DNA: TGTGCCAGCAGCTTGTTTGGGACAGGGGGAATTCCAAACGGGGAGCTGTTTTTT. It yields the protein CASSLFGTGGIPNGELFF.

A note on this clonotype: This may be a read error: a much more frequent sequence differs by one nucleotide. The CDR3 does not close with the conserved phenylalanine or tryptophan, likely indicating a read error. The chain couples TRBV5-1 to TRBJ2-1, with a tentative D call TRBD2 (6 bases). Germline loops: CDR1 SGHRS, CDR2 YFSETQ. V was cut by 0 bases and J by 6 bases, with 10 bases left in between. This CDR3 region has 14 residues. The CDR3 is CASSLAGRGNEQFL. The CDR3 DNA follows: TGCGCCAGCAGCTTGGCGGGGCGGGGCAATGAGCAGTTCCTC.